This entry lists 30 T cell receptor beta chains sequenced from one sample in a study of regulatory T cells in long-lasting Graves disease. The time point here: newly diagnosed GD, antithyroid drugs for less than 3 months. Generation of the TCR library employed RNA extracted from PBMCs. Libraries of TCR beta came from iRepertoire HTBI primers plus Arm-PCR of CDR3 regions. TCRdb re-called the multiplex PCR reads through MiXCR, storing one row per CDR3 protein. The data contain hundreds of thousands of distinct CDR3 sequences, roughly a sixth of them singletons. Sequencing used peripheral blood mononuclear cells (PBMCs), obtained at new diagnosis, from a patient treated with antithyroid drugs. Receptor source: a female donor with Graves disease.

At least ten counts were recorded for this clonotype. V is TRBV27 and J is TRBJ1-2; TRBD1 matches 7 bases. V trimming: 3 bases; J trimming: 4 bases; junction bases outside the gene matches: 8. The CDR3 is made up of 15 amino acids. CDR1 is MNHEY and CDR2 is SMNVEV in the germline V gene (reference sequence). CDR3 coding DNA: TGTGCCAGCAGTTTGACTGGGACAGTCCTCTATGGCTACACCTTC. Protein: CASSLTGTVLYGYTF.

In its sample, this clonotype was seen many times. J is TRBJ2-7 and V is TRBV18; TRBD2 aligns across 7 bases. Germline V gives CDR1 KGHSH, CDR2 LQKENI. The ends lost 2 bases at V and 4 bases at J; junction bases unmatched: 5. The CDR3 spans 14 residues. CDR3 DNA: TGTGCCAGCTCACCAGGGGACTATAGATACGAGCAGTACTTC. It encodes CASSPGDYRYEQYF.

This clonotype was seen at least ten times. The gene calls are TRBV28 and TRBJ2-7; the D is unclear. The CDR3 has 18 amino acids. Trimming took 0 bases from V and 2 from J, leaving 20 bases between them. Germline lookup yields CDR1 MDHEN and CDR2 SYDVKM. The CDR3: CASSLCHMVQRKTYEQYF. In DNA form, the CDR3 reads TGTGCCAGCAGTTTATGCCACATGGTACAGCGAAAAACCTACGAGCAGTACTTC.

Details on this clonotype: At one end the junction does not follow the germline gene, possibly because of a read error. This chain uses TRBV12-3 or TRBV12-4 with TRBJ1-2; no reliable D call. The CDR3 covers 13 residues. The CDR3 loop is CASSLSRHDGHTF. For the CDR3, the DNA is TGTGCCAGCAGTTTATCACGACACGATGGCCACACCTTC.

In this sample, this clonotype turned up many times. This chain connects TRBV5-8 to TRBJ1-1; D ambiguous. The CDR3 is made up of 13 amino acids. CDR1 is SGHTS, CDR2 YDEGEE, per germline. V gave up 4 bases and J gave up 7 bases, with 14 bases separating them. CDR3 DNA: TGTGCCAGCAGCCCGGGAGCCCGCCGTGAAGCTTTCTTT. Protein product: CASSPGARREAFF.

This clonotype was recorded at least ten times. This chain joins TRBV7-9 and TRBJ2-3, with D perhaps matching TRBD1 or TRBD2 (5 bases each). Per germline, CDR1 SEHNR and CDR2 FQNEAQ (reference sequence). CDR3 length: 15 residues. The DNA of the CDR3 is TGTGCGTACCCGATTGGGGGACCTGACACAGATACGCAGTATTTT. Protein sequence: CAYPIGGPDTDTQYF.

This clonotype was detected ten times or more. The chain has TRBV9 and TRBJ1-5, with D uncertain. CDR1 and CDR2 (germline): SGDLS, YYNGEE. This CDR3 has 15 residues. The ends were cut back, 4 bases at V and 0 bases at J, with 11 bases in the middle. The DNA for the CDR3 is TGTGCCAGCAGCTACGACGGGGATAGCAATCAGCCCCAGCATTTT. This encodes CASSYDGDSNQPQHF.

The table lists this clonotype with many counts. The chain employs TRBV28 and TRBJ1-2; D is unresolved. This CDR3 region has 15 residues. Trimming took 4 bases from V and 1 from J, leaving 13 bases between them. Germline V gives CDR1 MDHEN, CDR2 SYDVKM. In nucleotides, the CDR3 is TGTGCCAGCAGTTCTAGCCCGAGAATTAACTATGGCTACACCTTC. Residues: CASSSSPRINYGYTF.

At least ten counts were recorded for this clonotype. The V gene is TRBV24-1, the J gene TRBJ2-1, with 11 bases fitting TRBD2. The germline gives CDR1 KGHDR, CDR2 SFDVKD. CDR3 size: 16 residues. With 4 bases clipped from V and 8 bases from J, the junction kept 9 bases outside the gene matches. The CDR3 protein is CATSDLTSGKVYEQFF. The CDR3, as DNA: TGTGCCACCAGTGACTTGACTAGCGGGAAGGTATATGAGCAGTTCTTC.

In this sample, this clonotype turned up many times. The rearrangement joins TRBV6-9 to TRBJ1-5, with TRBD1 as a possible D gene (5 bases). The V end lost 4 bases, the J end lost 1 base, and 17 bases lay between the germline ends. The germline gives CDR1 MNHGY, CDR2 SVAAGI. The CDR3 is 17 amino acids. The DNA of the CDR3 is TGTGCCAGCAGTTTGGGACCGCTTGGTGGGAGCAATCAGCCCCAGCATTTT. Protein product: CASSLGPLGGSNQPQHF.

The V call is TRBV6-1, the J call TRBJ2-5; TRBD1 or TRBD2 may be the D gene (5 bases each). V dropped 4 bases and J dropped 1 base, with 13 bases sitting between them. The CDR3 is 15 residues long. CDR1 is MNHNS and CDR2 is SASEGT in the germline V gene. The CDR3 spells CASSGGRGVQETQYF. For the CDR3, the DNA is TGTGCCAGCAGTGGAGGTAGAGGGGTCCAAGAGACCCAGTACTTC.

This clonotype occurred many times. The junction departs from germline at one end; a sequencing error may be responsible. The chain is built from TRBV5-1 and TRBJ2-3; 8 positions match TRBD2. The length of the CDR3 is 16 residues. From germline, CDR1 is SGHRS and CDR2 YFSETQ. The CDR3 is CASSLSSGGDTDTQYF. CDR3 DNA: TGTGCCAGCAGCTTGTCATCCGGGGGGGATACAGATACGCAGTATTTT.

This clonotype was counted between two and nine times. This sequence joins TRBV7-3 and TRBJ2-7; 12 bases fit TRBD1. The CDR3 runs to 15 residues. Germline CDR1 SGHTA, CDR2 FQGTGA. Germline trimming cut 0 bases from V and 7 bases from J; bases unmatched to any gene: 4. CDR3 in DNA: TGTGCCAGCAGCTTAACGGGACAGGGGGCAGGGGAGCAGTACTTC. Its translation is CASSLTGQGAGEQYF.

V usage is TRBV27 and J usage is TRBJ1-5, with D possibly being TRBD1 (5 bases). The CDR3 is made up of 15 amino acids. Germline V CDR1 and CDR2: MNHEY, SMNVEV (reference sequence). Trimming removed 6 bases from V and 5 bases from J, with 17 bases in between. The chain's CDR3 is CASSPLEGVYQPQHF. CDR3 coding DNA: TGTGCCAGCAGCCCATTGGAAGGGGTCTATCAGCCCCAGCATTTT.

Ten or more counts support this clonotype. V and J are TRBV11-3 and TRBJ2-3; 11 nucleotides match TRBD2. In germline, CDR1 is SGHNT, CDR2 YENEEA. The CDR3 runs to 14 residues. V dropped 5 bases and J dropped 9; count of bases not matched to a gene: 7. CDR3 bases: TGTGCCAGCAGCGATAGCGGGGGGGCCCGGACGCAGTATTTT. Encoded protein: CASSDSGGARTQYF. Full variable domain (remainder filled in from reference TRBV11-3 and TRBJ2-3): EAGVVQSPRYKIIEKKQPVAFWCNPISGHNTLYWYLQNLGQGPELLIRYENEEAVDDSQLPKDRFSAERLKGVDSTLKIQPAELGDSAVYLCASSDSGGARTQYFGPGTRLTVL.

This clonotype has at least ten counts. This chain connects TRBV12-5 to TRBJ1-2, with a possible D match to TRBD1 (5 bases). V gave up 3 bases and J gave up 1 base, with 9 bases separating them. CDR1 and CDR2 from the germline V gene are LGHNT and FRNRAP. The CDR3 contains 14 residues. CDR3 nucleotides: TGTGCTAGTGGTTTCGGGGGGTTTAACTATGGCTACACCTTC. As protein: CASGFGGFNYGYTF.

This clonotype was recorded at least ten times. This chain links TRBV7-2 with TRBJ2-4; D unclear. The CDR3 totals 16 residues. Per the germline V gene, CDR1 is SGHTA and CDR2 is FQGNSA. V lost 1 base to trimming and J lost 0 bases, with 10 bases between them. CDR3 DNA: TGTGCCAGCAGCTTAGGCGGCAGCATAGCCAAAAACATTCAGTACTTC. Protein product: CASSLGGSIAKNIQYF.

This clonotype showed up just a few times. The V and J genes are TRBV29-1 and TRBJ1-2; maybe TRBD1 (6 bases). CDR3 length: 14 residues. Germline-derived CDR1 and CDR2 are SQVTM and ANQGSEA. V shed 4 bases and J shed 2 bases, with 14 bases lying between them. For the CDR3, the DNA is TGCAGCGTTGTAGGGGGGCTCGCCAACTATGGCTACACCTTC. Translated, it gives CSVVGGLANYGYTF.

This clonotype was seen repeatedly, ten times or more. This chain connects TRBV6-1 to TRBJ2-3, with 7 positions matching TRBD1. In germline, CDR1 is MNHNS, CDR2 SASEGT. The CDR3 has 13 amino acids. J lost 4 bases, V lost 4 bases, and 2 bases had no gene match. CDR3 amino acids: CASSGQGADTQYF. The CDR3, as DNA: TGTGCCAGCAGTGGACAGGGAGCAGATACGCAGTATTTT.

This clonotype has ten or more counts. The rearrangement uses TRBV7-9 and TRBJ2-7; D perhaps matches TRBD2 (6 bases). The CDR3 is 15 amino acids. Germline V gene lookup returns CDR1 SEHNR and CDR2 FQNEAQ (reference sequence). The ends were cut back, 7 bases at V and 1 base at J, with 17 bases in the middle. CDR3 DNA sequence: TGTGCCAGCACCCTCATTAGGGACTTATCCTACGAGCAGTACTTC. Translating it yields CASTLIRDLSYEQYF.

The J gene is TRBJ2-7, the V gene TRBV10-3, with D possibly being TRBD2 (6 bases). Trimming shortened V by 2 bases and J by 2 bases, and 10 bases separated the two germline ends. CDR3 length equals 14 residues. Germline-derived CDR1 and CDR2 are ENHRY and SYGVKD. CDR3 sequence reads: CAISETGVPYEQYF. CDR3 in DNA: TGTGCCATCAGTGAGACGGGAGTGCCCTACGAGCAGTACTTC.

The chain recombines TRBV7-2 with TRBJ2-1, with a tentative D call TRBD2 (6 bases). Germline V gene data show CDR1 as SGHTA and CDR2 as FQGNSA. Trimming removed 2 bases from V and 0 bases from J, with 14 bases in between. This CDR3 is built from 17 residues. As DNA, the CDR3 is TGTGCCAGCAGCTTATACCTTGAGGGAGGCTCCTACAATGAGCAGTTCTTC. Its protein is CASSLYLEGGSYNEQFF.

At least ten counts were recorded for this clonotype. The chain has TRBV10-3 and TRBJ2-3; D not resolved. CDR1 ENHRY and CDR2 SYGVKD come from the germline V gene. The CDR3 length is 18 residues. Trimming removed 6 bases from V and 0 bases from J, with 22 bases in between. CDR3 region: CAISGQPGEAVSTDTQYF. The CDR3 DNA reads TGTGCCATCAGCGGCCAGCCGGGTGAGGCGGTTAGCACAGATACGCAGTATTTT.

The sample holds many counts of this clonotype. DNA for the CDR3: TGTGCCAGCAGCCAGGGACAGGGACGAGCTAACTATGGCTACACCTTC. This encodes CASSQGQGRANYGYTF. The rearrangement links TRBV5-8 to TRBJ1-2, with TRBD1 identical over 9 bases. The CDR3 covers 16 residues. The germline V gene has CDR1 SGHTS and CDR2 YDEGEE. With 4 bases clipped from V and 0 bases from J, the junction kept 7 bases outside the gene matches.

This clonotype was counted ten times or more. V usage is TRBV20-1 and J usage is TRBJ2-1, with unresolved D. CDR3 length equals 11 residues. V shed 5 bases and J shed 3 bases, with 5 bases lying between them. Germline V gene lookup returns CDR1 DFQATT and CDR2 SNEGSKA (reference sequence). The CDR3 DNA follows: TGCAGTGCTGATGACTACAATGAGCAGTTCTTC. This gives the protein CSADDYNEQFF.

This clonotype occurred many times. This chain's CDR3 is CSARHPGRGYTGELFF. In DNA form, the CDR3 reads TGCAGTGCTAGACACCCTGGAAGGGGTTACACCGGGGAGCTGTTTTTT. The chain recombines TRBV20-1 with TRBJ2-2; D is possibly TRBD1 (5 bases). V was pared by 2 bases and J by 3 bases, with 16 bases between. CDR1 DFQATT and CDR2 SNEGSKA come from the germline V gene (reference sequence). The CDR3 is 16 residues long.

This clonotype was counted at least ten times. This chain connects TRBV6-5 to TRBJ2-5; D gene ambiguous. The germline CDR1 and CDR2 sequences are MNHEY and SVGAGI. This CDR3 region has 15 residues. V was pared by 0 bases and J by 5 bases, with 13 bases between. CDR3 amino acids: CASSYSGAPEETQYF. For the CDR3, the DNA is TGTGCCAGCAGTTACTCCGGCGCTCCGGAGGAGACCCAGTACTTC.

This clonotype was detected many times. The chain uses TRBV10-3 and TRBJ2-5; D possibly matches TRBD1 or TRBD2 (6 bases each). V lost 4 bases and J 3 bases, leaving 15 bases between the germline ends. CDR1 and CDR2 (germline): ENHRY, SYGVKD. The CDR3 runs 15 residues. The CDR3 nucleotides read TGTGCCATCAGTGTGGGACCAGGGGAGGAAGAGACCCAGTACTTC. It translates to CAISVGPGEEETQYF.

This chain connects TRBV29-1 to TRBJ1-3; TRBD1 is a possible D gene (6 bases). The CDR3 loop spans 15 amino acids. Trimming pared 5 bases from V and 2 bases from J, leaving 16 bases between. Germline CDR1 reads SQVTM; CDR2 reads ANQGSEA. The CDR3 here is CSVRSGDIAGNTIYF. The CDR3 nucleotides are TGCAGCGTTCGTTCAGGGGATATTGCTGGAAACACCATATATTTT.

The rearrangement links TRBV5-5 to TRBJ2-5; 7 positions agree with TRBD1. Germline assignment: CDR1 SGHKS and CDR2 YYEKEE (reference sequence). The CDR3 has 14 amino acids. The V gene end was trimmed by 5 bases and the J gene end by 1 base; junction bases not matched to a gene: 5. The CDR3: CASSPQGVQETQYF. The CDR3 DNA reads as TGTGCCAGCAGTCCTCAGGGGGTCCAAGAGACCCAGTACTTC. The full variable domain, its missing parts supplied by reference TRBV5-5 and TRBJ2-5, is DAGVTQSPTHLIKTRGQQVTLRCSPISGHKSVSWYQQVLGQGPQFIFQYYEKEERGRGNFPDRFSARQFPNYSSELNVNALLLGDSALYLCASSPQGVQETQYFGPGTRLLVL.